The 3 T cell receptor beta chains in this list originate from one sample, sequenced in a study of blood T cell repertoires in COVID-19. Here immunoSEQ multiplex PCR was the method, and the copy in TCRdb shows in-frame clones only, minus some. The profile shows about 40,000 clones, 85% of them singletons. Sequencing used peripheral blood. All receptors derive from a man over 45 with active COVID-19.

The chain links TRBV5-5 to TRBJ2-7; TRBD1 matches at 10 bases. Germline trimming cut 3 bases from V and 3 bases from J; bases unmatched to any gene: 6. CDR1 is SGHKS, CDR2 YYEKEE, per germline (reference sequence). The CDR3 runs to 15 residues. CDR3 amino acids: CASSSPGQGNYEQYF. CDR3 DNA: TGTGCCAGCAGCTCACCGGGACAGGGGAACTACGAGCAGTACTTC.

Here the CDR3 reads CASSVYGGGTGELFF. The CDR3 DNA follows: TGTGCCAGCAGCGTATACGGTGGCGGCACCGGGGAGCTGTTTTTT. The chain uses TRBV9 and TRBJ2-2; D unresolved. The CDR3 sequence is 15 residues long. Germline assignment: CDR1 SGDLS and CDR2 YYNGEE. Trimming took 1 base from V and 4 from J, leaving 11 bases between them.

The rearrangement links TRBV25-1 to TRBJ2-7; 7 positions agree with TRBD1. The CDR3 contains 15 residues. The junction had 10 bases not matched to a gene; V was cut back by 5 bases and J by 3 bases. From germline, CDR1 is MGHDK and CDR2 SYGVNS. CDR3 sequence (DNA): TGTGCCAGCAGTCAGGGGGACAGTTTTGGCTACGAGCAGTACTTC. Protein product: CASSQGDSFGYEQYF.